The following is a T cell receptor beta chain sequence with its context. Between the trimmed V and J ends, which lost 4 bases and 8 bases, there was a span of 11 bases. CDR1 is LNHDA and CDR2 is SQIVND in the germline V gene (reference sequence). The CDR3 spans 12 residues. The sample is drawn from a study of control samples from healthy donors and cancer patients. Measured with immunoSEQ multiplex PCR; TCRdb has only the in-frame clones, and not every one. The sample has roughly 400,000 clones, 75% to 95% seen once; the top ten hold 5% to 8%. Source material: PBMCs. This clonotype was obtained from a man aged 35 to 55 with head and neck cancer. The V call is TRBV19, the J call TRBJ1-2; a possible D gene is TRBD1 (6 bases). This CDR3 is CASSTRDNGYTF. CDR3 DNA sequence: TGTGCCAGTAGTACCCGGGACAACGGCTACACCTTC.